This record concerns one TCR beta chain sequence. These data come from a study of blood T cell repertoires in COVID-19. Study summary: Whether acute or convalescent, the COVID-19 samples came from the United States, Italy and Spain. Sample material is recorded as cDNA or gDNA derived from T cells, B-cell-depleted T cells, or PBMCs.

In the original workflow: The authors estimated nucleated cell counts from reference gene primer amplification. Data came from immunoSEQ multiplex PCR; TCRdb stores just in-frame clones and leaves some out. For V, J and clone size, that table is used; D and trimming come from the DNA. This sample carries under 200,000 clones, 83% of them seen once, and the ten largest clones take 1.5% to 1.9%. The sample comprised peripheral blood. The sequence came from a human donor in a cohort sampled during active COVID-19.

The CDR3, as DNA: TGTGCCAGTAGTAGCTCGGACAGAAACTACGAGCAGTACTTC. Encoded protein: CASSSSDRNYEQYF. The chain has TRBV19 and TRBJ2-7; tentative D call: TRBD1 (6 bases). This CDR3 spans 14 amino acids. Trimming took off 4 bases at V and 3 bases at J, with 13 bases between the two ends. Germline loops: CDR1 LNHDA, CDR2 SQIVND (reference sequence).